This T cell receptor beta chain was sequenced during a study of T-cell memory formation after mild COVID-19. The CDR3 length is 13 residues. CDR1 is SEHNR, CDR2 FQNEAQ, per germline (reference sequence). V shed 6 bases and J shed 4 bases, with 12 bases lying between them. cDNA libraries for TCR alpha and TCR beta, carrying sample barcodes and UMIs, came from 5'RACE with constant-segment primers. TCRdb itself ran the 5' RACE reads through MiXCR, one entry per CDR3 protein. The table shows roughly 560,000 distinct CDR3 sequences, with about a fifth occurring only once. The rearrangement uses TRBV7-9 and TRBJ1-1, with D possibly being TRBD1 (6 bases). Input material: PBMCs or a T cell subset sorted from them (not recorded which). This clonotype originated in an adult woman who had mild COVID-19 (a few samples of this study predate the infection). Cell type and time point are not known. The CDR3, as DNA: TGTGCCAGCAGTCGAGGGGGGAGCACTGAAGCTTTCTTT. Its protein product is CASSRGGSTEAFF. Together with reference TRBV7-9 and TRBJ1-1, the CDR3 gives the full variable domain: DTGVSQNPRHKITKRGQNVTFRCDPISEHNRLYWYRQTLGQGPEFLTYFQNEAQLEKSRLLSDRFSAERPKGSFSTLEIQRTEQGDSAMYLCASSRGGSTEAFFGQGTRLTVV.